This T cell receptor (beta chain) was captured in a study of tumor-infiltrating lymphocytes in localized non-small cell lung cancer (dated by TCRdb to 2020 to 2023). Notes on the research overall: The cohort included patients whose samples were collected after neoadjuvant chemotherapy, as well as both smokers and never-smokers and several histologies. Each patient provided resected tumor tissue plus uninvolved lung tissue from the same patient, with the uninvolved lung tissue described as non-adjacent to the tumor. TCR sequencing was one of several integrated assays, alongside flow cytometry, multiplex immunofluorescence, RNA-seq, exome sequencing and proteomics, applied to the same patients. The overall ICON cohort comprised 150 or so surgical patients with localized non-small cell lung cancer whose tumors were resected. For around 57 patients, immunoSEQ T-cell fraction was compared between paired tumor and uninvolved lung. What the study reported, not specific to this receptor: Because different assays used different pieces of the same tissue, intratumor heterogeneity could not be separated from technical variation. TCRbeta sequencing supported higher T cell infiltration in tumors than in uninvolved lung tissue, consistent with immunofluorescence CD3 counts. Recurrence-free survival showed no association with tumor T-cell fraction measured by TCR sequencing (p = 0.61). Since assay coverage differed from patient to patient depending on how much tissue was available, TCR sequencing was done for only a subset of the cohort. TCR-derived T-cell fraction did not differ between the flow cytometry-defined immunotypes IM1 (good prognosis) and IM2 (poor prognosis).

The first patient joined ICON in the first half of 2016, and enrollment wrapped up when the last patient was enrolled in the second half of 2018. Fresh tumor and matched uninvolved tissue for in-depth immune analyses, including TCR sequencing, were collected from a subcohort of some 76 patients. No cell sorting was done, and TCR sequencing was instead run on DNA isolated from bulk tissue. TCR sequencing with the immunoSEQ assay provided the T-cell fraction in tumor and uninvolved lung tissue. Concerning the study's data processing: For survival analysis, patients were divided into high (upper tertile) and low (lower two tertiles) T-cell fraction groups, which were compared by log-rank test. A signed-rank test was used to check for differences in T-cell fraction between paired tumor and uninvolved lung. In its TCRdb copy, this immuneACCESS table keeps in-frame sequences only and misses some clones. Where compared with another copy, unresolved V genes explain less than half of these, and the others have no known cause. The V and J calls and clone size were taken over from that table, and D and trimming were inferred from the DNA. The sample data list 9,000 to 10,000 clones, and around 72% of these were observed just once. The ten largest account for roughly 14% of the sample.

Comment on this clone: Its target antigen remains unknown. Base qualities are not recorded, but no much larger clone differs from it by a single base.

Looking up the germline V gene yields CDR1 MGHDK and CDR2 SYGVNS. The CDR3 measures 14 amino acids from cysteine to phenylalanine. Only CDR3 DNA remains: 42 bases, in frame from the first base. Germline trimming amounts to 4 bases on V and 8 bases on J, with 6 as the count of junction bases outside the gene matches. The specimen was lung tumor tissue. This receptor was taken from a human donor with non-small cell lung cancer. The V and J segments used are TRBV25-1 and TRBJ2-4; the central 9 bases match TRBD1. The CDR3 sequence is CASSAGTGWDIQYF. The sequenced DNA is TGTGCCAGCAGTGCCGGGACAGGGTGGGACATTCAGTACTTC.